These 5 T cell receptor beta chains were all obtained from the same sample, sequenced in a study of graft-versus-host responses after intestinal transplantation. The repertoire was sequenced with immunoSEQ multiplex PCR; TCRdb's copy has only in-frame clones and lacks some. The sample records approximately 4,600 clones, 25% to 30% being singletons. Researchers placed approximately 200,000 CFSE-labeled responder cells in culture with approximately 200,000 irradiated, violet-dye-labeled stimulator cells. Specimen: alloreactive CD8+ T cells from a mixed lymphocyte reaction culture, collected before intestinal transplant. Subset indicated: CFSE-low proliferating T cells sorted from approximately 6-day pre-transplant mixed lymphocyte reaction (GvH or HvG direction). The receptor set was obtained from a human patient who received an intestinal transplant.

This clone is labeled as large (0.1 to 1%). The gene calls are TRBV28 and TRBJ2-7; D gene unclear. CDR1 is MDHEN, CDR2 SYDVKM, per germline. This CDR3 is 14 amino acids long. Trimming removed 3 bases from V and 4 bases from J, with 13 bases in between. As DNA, the CDR3 is TGTGCCAGCAGTTTCTTCCGGACCGATTACGAGCAGTACTTC. Amino acid sequence: CASSFFRTDYEQYF.

The chain couples TRBV9 to TRBJ1-5; a weak D match, TRBD1 (6 bases). CDR3 length: 14 amino acids. With 0 bases removed from V and 4 bases from J, the gap between germline ends came to 8 bases. Germline V lookup: CDR1 SGDLS, CDR2 YYNGEE. The CDR3 bases are TGTGCCAGCAGCGTAGAGGGGGTAAATCAGCCCCAGCATTTT. It is translated as CASSVEGVNQPQHF.

This clone was observed a handful of times. The chain recombines TRBV27 with TRBJ2-1; unclear D gene. In germline, CDR1 is MNHEY, CDR2 SMNVEV (reference sequence). The CDR3 length is 13 residues. V lost 2 bases and J lost 4, with 6 bases in between. CDR3 sequence reads: CASSLRGYNEQFF. DNA for the CDR3: TGTGCCAGCAGTTTAAGAGGATACAATGAGCAGTTCTTC.

This clone was seen more than once but under ten times. This chain joins TRBV27 and TRBJ1-2; tentative D call: TRBD1 (5 bases). CDR1 is MNHEY and CDR2 is SMNVEV in the germline V gene (reference sequence). CDR3 length: 12 residues. V lost 3 bases to trimming and J lost 4 bases, with 6 bases between them. CDR3 sequence (DNA): TGTGCCAGCAGTTTCACAGGCTATGGCTACACCTTC. This translates into CASSFTGYGYTF.

The chain links TRBV7-2 to TRBJ1-2; no definite D call. Germline-derived CDR1 and CDR2 are SGHTA and FQGNSA. V was pared by 5 bases and J by 4 bases, with 23 bases between. This CDR3 region has 17 residues. The CDR3 DNA reads as TGTGCCAGCAGCGCAGACGACGGAGACGGAAAGACCTATGGCTACACCTTC. Translation gives CASSADDGDGKTYGYTF.